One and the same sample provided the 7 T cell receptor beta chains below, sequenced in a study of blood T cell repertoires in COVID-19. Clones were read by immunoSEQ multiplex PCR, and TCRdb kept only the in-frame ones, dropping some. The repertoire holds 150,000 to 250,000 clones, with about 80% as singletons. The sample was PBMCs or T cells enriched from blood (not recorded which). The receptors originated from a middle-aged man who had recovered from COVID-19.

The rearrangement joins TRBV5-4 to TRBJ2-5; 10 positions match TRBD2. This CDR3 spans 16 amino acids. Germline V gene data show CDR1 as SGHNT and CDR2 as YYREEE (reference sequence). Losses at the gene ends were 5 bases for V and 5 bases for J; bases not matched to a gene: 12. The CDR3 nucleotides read TGTGCCAGCAGATTAAGCGGGGGGGCCGTCTCGGAGACCCAGTACTTC. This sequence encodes CASRLSGGAVSETQYF.

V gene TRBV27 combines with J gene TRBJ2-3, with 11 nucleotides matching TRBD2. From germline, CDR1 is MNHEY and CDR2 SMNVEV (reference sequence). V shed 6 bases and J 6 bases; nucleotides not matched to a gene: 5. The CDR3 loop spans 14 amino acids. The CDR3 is CASRLAGVPDTQYF. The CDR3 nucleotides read TGTGCCAGCAGACTAGCGGGGGTGCCCGATACGCAGTATTTT.

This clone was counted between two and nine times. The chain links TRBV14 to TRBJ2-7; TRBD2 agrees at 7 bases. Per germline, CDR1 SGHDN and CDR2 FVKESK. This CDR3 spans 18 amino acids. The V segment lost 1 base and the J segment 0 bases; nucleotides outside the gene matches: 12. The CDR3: CASSQGNLGGGSSYEQYF. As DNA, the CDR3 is TGTGCCAGCAGCCAAGGGAATCTCGGCGGGGGATCCTCCTACGAGCAGTACTTC.

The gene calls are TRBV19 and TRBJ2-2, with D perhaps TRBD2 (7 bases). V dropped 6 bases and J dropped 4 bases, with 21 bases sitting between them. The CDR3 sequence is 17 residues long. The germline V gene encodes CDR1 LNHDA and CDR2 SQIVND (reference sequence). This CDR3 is CASSRRGAGALTGELFF. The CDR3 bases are TGTGCCAGTAGCCGTCGGGGGGCGGGGGCCCTCACCGGGGAGCTGTTTTTT.

DNA for the CDR3: TGTGCCACCAGTGCGGGACAGGGGTATCAGCCCCAGCATTTT. Its translation is CATSAGQGYQPQHF. This chain joins TRBV24-1 and TRBJ1-5, with 10 bases matching TRBD1. The germline V gene has CDR1 KGHDR and CDR2 SFDVKD. Unmatched junction bases numbered 2, after V lost 5 bases and J lost 5 bases. The CDR3 covers 14 residues.

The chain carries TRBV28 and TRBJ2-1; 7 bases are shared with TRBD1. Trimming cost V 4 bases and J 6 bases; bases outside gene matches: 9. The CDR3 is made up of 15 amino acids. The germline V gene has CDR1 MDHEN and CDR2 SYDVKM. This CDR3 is CASSSPRTGSNEQFF. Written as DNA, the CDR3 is TGTGCCAGCAGTTCCCCCAGGACAGGTAGCAATGAGCAGTTCTTC.

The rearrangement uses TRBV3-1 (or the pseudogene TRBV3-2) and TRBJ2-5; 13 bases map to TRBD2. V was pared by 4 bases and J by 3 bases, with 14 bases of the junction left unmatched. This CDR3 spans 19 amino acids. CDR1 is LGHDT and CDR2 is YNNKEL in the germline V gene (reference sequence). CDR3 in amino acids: CASSLKTSGGPFGKETQYF. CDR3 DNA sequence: TGTGCCAGCAGCCTAAAGACTAGCGGGGGGCCCTTTGGGAAAGAGACCCAGTACTTC.